Given below is one TCR beta chain in context. This entry is derived from a study of identical twins. TCRdb processed the 5' RACE reads anew with MiXCR; each CDR3 protein has one entry. The data show roughly 500,000 distinct CDR3 sequences, 20% to 25% seen once. Germline CDR1 and CDR2: DFQATT and SNEGSKA (reference sequence). Trimming left V 6 bases short and J 1 base short, with 16 bases between. The CDR3 is made up of 14 amino acids. This sample also belongs to another study, concerning T cells expressing NK-cell markers.

This TCR derives from a woman between 18 and 29 years old in good health. What was sequenced was CD4+ T cells sorted from blood. V and J are TRBV20-1 and TRBJ2-7; TRBD2 is a possible D gene (5 bases). The CDR3 DNA reads TGCAGTGCCTCCCCCGTGAGCGGATCCTACGAGCAGTACTTC. It yields the protein CSASPVSGSYEQYF.